This TCR beta chain emerged from a study of OX40 agonist ivuxolimab in advanced cancers. Germline lookup yields CDR1 SGHRS and CDR2 YFSETQ. This CDR3 region has 15 residues. V was trimmed by 4 bases and J by 4 bases, leaving 15 bases between them. Here immunoSEQ multiplex PCR was the method, and the copy in TCRdb shows in-frame clones only, minus some. The table has approximately 70,000 clones, around nine tenths seen once. The chain is built from TRBV5-1 and TRBJ1-3; D gene ambiguous. Specimen: CD4+ or CD8+ T cells sorted from blood, collected in a trial of the OX40 agonist ivuxolimab. This TCR was recovered from an adult with an advanced solid tumor such as melanoma, head and neck, liver or kidney cancer. CDR3 bases: TGCGCCAGCAGCCCTACCGGGAGGCTCGGAAACACCATATATTTT. It is translated as CASSPTGRLGNTIYF.